This TCR beta chain was retrieved from a study of CD8+ T cells in alopecia areata. cDNA reverse transcribed from extracted RNA served as the sequencing template. Sequencing was performed with immunoSEQ multiplex PCR; in TCRdb, only in-frame clones are kept and a portion is missing. Of some 190,000 clones in the sample, 60% are singletons; the top ten hold about 0.65%. Specified treatment: oral pan-JAK inhibitor, 5-10 mg twice daily. Germline-derived CDR1 and CDR2 are SGDLS and YYNGEE. The CDR3 is 16 amino acids. V gave up 4 bases and J gave up 5 bases; unmatched junction bases: 8. The chain joins TRBV9 to TRBJ2-3; TRBD1 agrees at 12 bases. This receptor was taken from a human donor with alopecia areata. This sample comprised CD4+ T cells sorted from blood, obtained at week 4, from a patient treated with tofacitinib. CDR3 DNA sequence: TGTGCCAGCAGCCCCGGGACAGGGGGCCGGGAAGATACGCAGTATTTT. This encodes CASSPGTGGREDTQYF.